A selection of T cell receptor beta chains follows, all from one sample in a study of CD8 T cells in ankylosing spondylitis. TCRdb reprocessed the 5' RACE reads with MiXCR, giving one entry per CDR3 protein. The sample lists 200,000 or so distinct CDR3 sequences, 13% occurring once. Sequences were obtained from blood, either unsorted or a sorted T cell fraction (not recorded which). Every receptor here comes from a female donor with ankylosing spondylitis or in good health (not recorded which). Both conserved end residues are part of each CDR3. The D gene is left open where the match is weak. Size is stated for part of the rows, as once, few or many counts, or as a class when the clone is expanded.

V: TRBV6-2/TRBV6-3; D: -; size: many; J: TRBJ2-5; CDR3: CASSYYLQETQYF; DNA: TGTGCCAGCAGTTACTATTTACAAGAGACCCAGTACTTC
V: TRBV12-3/TRBV12-4; D: -; size: many; J: TRBJ1-2; CDR3: CASSSLRGGYTF; DNA: TGTGCCAGCAGTTCCCTCCGGGGGGGCTACACCTTC
V: TRBV20-1; D: TRBD1; size: many; J: TRBJ2-7; CDR3: CSASTGNLQEQYF; DNA: TGCAGTGCATCGACAGGGAATCTCCAGGAGCAGTACTTC
V: TRBV7-8; D: -; size: many; J: TRBJ1-1; CDR3: CASSFSGPGVQNTEAFF; DNA: TGTGCCAGCAGCTTTTCCGGTCCTGGGGTCCAGAACACTGAAGCTTTCTTT
V: TRBV6-2/TRBV6-3; D: -; size: many; J: TRBJ2-2; CDR3: CASRHYGILGTGELFF; DNA: TGTGCCAGCAGGCATTACGGGATTCTGGGCACCGGGGAGCTGTTTTTT
V: TRBV10-3; D: -; size: many; J: TRBJ2-2; CDR3: CAISAGRGELFF; DNA: TGTGCCATCAGTGCCGGGCGCGGGGAGCTGTTTTTT
V: TRBV20-1; D: -; size: many; J: TRBJ2-3; CDR3: CSATDPPGLVTDTQYF; DNA: TGCAGTGCCACAGATCCCCCGGGACTTGTCACAGATACGCAGTATTTT
V: TRBV7-6; D: TRBD2; size: many; J: TRBJ2-3; CDR3: CASSLLAGAGTDTQYF; DNA: TGTGCCAGCAGCCTACTAGCGGGAGCGGGCACAGATACGCAGTATTTT
V: TRBV28; D: TRBD2; size: many; J: TRBJ2-7; CDR3: CASCRGLAVPYEQYF; DNA: TGTGCCAGCTGTAGGGGACTAGCGGTTCCCTACGAGCAGTACTTC
V: TRBV20-1; D: -; size: many; J: TRBJ1-5; CDR3: CSARVGWGNQPQHF; DNA: TGCAGTGCTAGAGTGGGTTGGGGCAATCAGCCCCAGCATTTT
V: TRBV28; D: -; size: many; J: TRBJ2-1; CDR3: CASDETNTYNEQFF; DNA: TGTGCCAGTGACGAGACAAATACCTACAATGAGCAGTTCTTC
V: TRBV5-5; D: -; size: -; J: TRBJ2-5; CDR3: CASSLDAHWLGETQYF; DNA: TGTGCCAGCAGCTTGGATGCGCACTGGTTGGGGGAGACCCAGTACTTC
V: TRBV10-3; D: -; size: many; J: TRBJ2-1; CDR3: CAISESWEQFF; DNA: TGTGCCATCAGTGAGTCCTGGGAGCAGTTCTTC
V: TRBV20-1; D: -; size: many; J: TRBJ2-3; CDR3: CSAPGRRTDTQYF; DNA: TGCAGTGCTCCGGGACGACGCACAGATACGCAGTATTTT
V: TRBV5-1; D: TRBD2; size: many; J: TRBJ2-1; CDR3: CASSSTSGGGHNEQFF; DNA: TGCGCCAGCAGCTCGACTAGCGGAGGGGGACACAATGAGCAGTTCTTC
V: TRBV27; D: -; size: few; J: TRBJ1-1; CDR3: CAIVFMLEAFF; DNA: TGTGCCATCGTCTTTATGCTTGAAGCTTTCTTT
V: TRBV4-3; D: -; size: few; J: TRBJ2-1; CDR3: CASSQGGGASSEQFF; DNA: TGCGCCAGCAGCCAAGGCGGGGGCGCTTCGAGTGAGCAGTTCTTC
V: TRBV3-1; D: TRBD1; size: -; J: TRBJ2-7; CDR3: CASSRDRESYEQYF; DNA: TGTGCCAGCAGCCGGGACAGAGAATCCTACGAGCAGTACTTC
V: TRBV6-2/TRBV6-3; D: -; size: many; J: TRBJ2-4; CDR3: CASSVAKNIQYF; DNA: TGTGCCAGCAGCGTAGCCAAAAACATTCAGTACTTC
V: TRBV29-1; D: -; size: many; J: TRBJ1-2; CDR3: CSVEDGGGQSAGYTF; DNA: TGCAGCGTTGAAGATGGGGGGGGGCAGTCGGCTGGCTACACCTTC
V: TRBV4-1; D: TRBD1; size: many; J: TRBJ1-1; CDR3: CASSMIGQASTEAFF; DNA: TGCGCCAGCAGCATGATTGGACAGGCGTCCACTGAAGCTTTCTTT
V: TRBV6-1; D: -; size: -; J: TRBJ2-2; CDR3: CASSRAVHDTGELFF; DNA: TGTGCCAGCAGTAGAGCGGTCCACGACACCGGGGAGCTGTTTTTT
V: TRBV20-1; D: -; size: -; J: TRBJ2-1; CDR3: CSAKGFRGSYNEQFF; DNA: TGCAGTGCCAAGGGTTTCCGCGGCTCCTACAATGAGCAGTTCTTC
V: TRBV12-3/TRBV12-4; D: TRBD1; size: few; J: TRBJ2-5; CDR3: CASSGQGLKETQYF; DNA: TGTGCCAGCAGTGGACAGGGGTTAAAAGAGACCCAGTACTTC
V: TRBV20-1; D: TRBD1; size: few; J: TRBJ2-2; CDR3: CSARGGQGRSTGELFF; DNA: TGCAGTGCTAGGGGCGGACAGGGAAGATCAACCGGGGAGCTGTTTTTT
V: TRBV28; D: -; size: many; J: TRBJ1-5; CDR3: CASSLGRSGEQPQHF; DNA: TGTGCCAGCAGTTTGGGGCGATCCGGGGAGCAGCCCCAGCATTTT
V: TRBV6-6; D: -; size: many; J: TRBJ1-1; CDR3: CASSYGKLEAFF; DNA: TGTGCCAGCAGTTACGGGAAACTCGAAGCTTTCTTT
V: TRBV24-1; D: -; size: many; J: TRBJ2-7; CDR3: CATSDLRTYEQYF; DNA: TGTGCCACCAGTGACCTTAGGACCTACGAGCAGTACTTC
V: TRBV5-1; D: -; size: many; J: TRBJ1-1; CDR3: CASSLSGPVTEAFF; DNA: TGCGCCAGCAGCTTGTCGGGGCCAGTCACTGAAGCTTTCTTT
V: TRBV20-1; D: -; size: many; J: TRBJ2-1; CDR3: CSAVDSWEFF; DNA: TGCAGTGCGGTGGACTCATGGGAGTTCTTC
V: TRBV11-1; D: -; size: many; J: TRBJ2-1; CDR3: CASSPALREGLNYNEQFF; DNA: TGTGCCAGCAGTCCCGCGCTACGGGAAGGACTAAATTACAATGAGCAGTTCTTC
V: TRBV3-1; D: -; size: many; J: TRBJ2-2; CDR3: CASSKGGELFF; DNA: TGTGCCAGCAGCAAAGGCGGGGAGCTGTTTTTT